These 8 T cell receptor beta chains were all obtained from the same sample, sequenced in a study of T cells in tuberculosis. TCRdb's copy holds only in-frame clones and misses some; the assay was immunoSEQ multiplex PCR. This sample yields roughly 34,000 clones, of which 95% are seen a single time; 2% to 3% belongs to the top ten. The specimen was PBMCs. The origin of the receptors is a donor under 30 with latent tuberculosis or without tuberculosis infection.

The chain uses TRBV5-1 and TRBJ2-2; D is unresolved. Germline V gives CDR1 SGHRS, CDR2 YFSETQ. The CDR3 sequence is 13 residues long. V lost 3 bases to trimming and J lost 1 base, with 4 bases between them. The CDR3 region is CASSWQNTGELFF. The CDR3, as DNA: TGCGCCAGCAGCTGGCAGAACACCGGGGAGCTGTTTTTT.

The chain uses TRBV9 and TRBJ1-1; 10 bases line up with TRBD1. Losses at the gene ends were 4 bases for V and 5 bases for J; bases not matched to a gene: 8. This CDR3 region has 15 residues. Germline CDR1 SGDLS, CDR2 YYNGEE. CDR3 in amino acids: CASSPHRDRGTEAFF. CDR3 DNA sequence: TGTGCCAGCAGCCCCCACCGGGACAGGGGAACTGAAGCTTTCTTT.

This chain uses TRBV13 with TRBJ2-7, with D possibly TRBD1 on 6 matching bases. Germline V gene sequence: CDR1 PRHDT, CDR2 FYEKMQ (reference sequence). With 5 bases removed from V and 1 base from J, the gap between germline ends came to 18 bases. This CDR3 region has 16 residues. CDR3 amino acids: CASSGLTGSRSYEQYF. The CDR3 DNA follows: TGTGCCAGCAGCGGCCTAACAGGGAGTAGGTCCTACGAGCAGTACTTC.

The chain links TRBV25-1 to TRBJ2-2; D is perhaps TRBD2 (7 bases). Germline loops: CDR1 MGHDK, CDR2 SYGVNS. The V end was cut by 1 base, the J end by 8 bases, with 11 bases between. CDR3 length equals 14 residues. CDR3 DNA: TGTGCCAGCAGTGAATGGGGGGGCGCGGGGGAGCTGTTTTTT. It specifies CASSEWGGAGELFF.

V and J are TRBV18 and TRBJ1-1, with D tentatively TRBD1 (6 bases). The CDR3 sequence is 13 residues long. CDR1 is KGHSH, CDR2 LQKENI, per germline. Trimming removed 3 bases at V and 12 bases at J, with 17 bases between. CDR3 nucleotide sequence: TGTGCCAGCTCACCTAACGCCCCCGGGACACCTTTCTTT. Protein sequence: CASSPNAPGTPFF.

V and J are TRBV7-3 and TRBJ2-7; possible D gene TRBD1, 5 bases. Per germline, CDR1 SGHTA and CDR2 FQGTGA. This CDR3 has 15 amino acids. Trimming left V 1 base short and J 2 bases short, with 12 bases between. As DNA, the CDR3 is TGTGCCAGCAGCTTAAGTGGGGTAGGGGCCTACGAGCAGTACTTC. Protein sequence: CASSLSGVGAYEQYF.

The V call is TRBV28, the J call TRBJ1-2, with TRBD1 matching 7 bases. CDR3 size: 13 residues. The trim removed 4 bases at V and 8 bases at J, leaving 7 bases unmatched. Germline V gives CDR1 MDHEN, CDR2 SYDVKM. The CDR3 nucleotides are TGTGCCAGCAGTTCAACTGGGACAGACGGCTACACCTTC. Translated, it gives CASSSTGTDGYTF.

The CDR3 DNA reads as TGTGCCTGGAGTGTCGGGGATTACTCCTACGAGCAGTACTTC. It codes for CAWSVGDYSYEQYF. V gene TRBV30 combines with J gene TRBJ2-7; a possible D gene is TRBD2 (5 bases). Germline assignment: CDR1 GTSNPN and CDR2 SVGIG (reference sequence). Trimming removed 0 bases at V and 0 bases at J, with 9 bases between. CDR3 length: 14 residues. Full variable domain (rest looked up from reference TRBV30 and TRBJ2-7): SQTIHQWPATLVQPVGSPLSLECTVEGTSNPNLYWYRQAAGRGLQLLFYSVGIGQISSEVPQNLSASRPQDRQFILSSKKLLLSDSGFYLCAWSVGDYSYEQYFGPGTRLTVT.